This TCR beta chain was identified during a study of T cell clones after liver transplantation. Overall study: Tolerance: complete withdrawal held at least one year, liver enzymes staying within twice normal. Overall study results and limits: Donor-reactive sequences fell more than third party-reactive ones, suggesting partial deletion.

Regarding this clone: Its antigen is not known.

The repertoire was sequenced with immunoSEQ multiplex PCR; TCRdb's copy has only in-frame clones and lacks some. The sample lists approximately 72,000 clones, 90% seen once, with roughly 2.5% in the top ten. V was trimmed by 0 bases and J by 16 bases, leaving 10 bases between them. The CDR3 contains 11 residues. CDR1 MNHEY and CDR2 SVGAGI come from the germline V gene. The TCR originated in a human donor who received a liver transplant. This chain links TRBV6-5 with TRBJ2-4, with D uncertain. The sample here was CD4+ T cells from blood, taken before liver transplant. The CDR3 nucleotides read TGTGCCAGCAGTTACTCGAACAGAGACTACTTC. It encodes CASSYSNRDYF.